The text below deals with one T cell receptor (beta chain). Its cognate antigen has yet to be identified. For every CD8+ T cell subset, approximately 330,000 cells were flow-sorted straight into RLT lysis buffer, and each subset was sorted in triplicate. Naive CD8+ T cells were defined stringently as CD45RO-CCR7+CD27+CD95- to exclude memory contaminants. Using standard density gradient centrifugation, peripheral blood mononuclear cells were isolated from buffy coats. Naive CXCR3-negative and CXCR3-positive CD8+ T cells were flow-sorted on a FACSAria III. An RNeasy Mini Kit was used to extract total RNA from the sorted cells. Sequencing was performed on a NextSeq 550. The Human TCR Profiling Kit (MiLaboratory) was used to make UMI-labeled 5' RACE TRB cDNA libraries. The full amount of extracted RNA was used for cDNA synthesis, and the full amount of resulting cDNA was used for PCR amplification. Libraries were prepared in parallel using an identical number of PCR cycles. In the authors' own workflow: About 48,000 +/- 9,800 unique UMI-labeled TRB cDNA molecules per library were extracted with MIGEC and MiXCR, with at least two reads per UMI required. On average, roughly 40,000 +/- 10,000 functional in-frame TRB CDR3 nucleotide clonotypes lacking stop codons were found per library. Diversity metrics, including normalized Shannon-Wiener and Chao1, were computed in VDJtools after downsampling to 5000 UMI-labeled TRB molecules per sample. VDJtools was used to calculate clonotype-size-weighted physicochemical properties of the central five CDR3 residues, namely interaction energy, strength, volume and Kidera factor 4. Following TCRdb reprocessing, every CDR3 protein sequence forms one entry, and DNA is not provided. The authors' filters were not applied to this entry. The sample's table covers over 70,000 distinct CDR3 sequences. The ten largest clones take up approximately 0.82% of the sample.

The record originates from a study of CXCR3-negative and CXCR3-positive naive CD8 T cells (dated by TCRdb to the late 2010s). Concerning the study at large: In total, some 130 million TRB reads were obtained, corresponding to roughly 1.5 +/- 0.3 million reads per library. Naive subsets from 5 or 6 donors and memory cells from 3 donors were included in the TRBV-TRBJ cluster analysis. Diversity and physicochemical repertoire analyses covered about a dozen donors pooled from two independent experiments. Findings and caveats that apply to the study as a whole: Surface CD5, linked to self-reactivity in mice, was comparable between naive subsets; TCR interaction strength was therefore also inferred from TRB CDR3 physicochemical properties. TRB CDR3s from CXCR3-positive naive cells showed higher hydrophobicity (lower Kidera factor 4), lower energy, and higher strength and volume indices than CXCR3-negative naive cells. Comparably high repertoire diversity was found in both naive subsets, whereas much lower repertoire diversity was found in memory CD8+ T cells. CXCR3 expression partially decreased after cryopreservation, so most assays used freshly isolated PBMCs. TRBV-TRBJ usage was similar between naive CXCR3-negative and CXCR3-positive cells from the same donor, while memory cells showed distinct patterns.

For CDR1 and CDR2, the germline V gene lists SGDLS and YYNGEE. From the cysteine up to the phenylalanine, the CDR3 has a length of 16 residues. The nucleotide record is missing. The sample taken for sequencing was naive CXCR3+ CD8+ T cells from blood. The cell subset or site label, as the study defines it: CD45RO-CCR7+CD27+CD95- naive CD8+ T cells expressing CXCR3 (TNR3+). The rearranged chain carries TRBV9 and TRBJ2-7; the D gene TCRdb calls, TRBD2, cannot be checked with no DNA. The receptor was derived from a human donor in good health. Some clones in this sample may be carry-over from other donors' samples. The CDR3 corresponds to CASSMWTSGRYYEQYF.